A selection of T cell receptor beta chains follows, all from one sample in a study of blood T cell repertoires in COVID-19. TCRdb keeps only in-frame clones here, not all; method: immunoSEQ multiplex PCR. The sample includes approximately 260,000 clones, 70% to 85% seen only once; the top ten take 4.5% to 6%. The source material was peripheral blood. These receptors originate from a woman aged 80 or older with active or convalescent COVID-19. Each CDR3 is given with its conserved first and last residue. The order of the fields is J gene, V gene, clone size, D gene, CDR3 DNA, CDR3 protein. The D gene is left open where the match is weak. The size of a clone is reported for some rows only, either as once, few or many, or as a class for expanded clones.

TRBJ1-4 | TRBV7-9 | . | . | TGTGCCAGCAGCTTGGACAGCCCTAATGAAAAACTGTTTTTT | CASSLDSPNEKLFF
TRBJ2-3 | TRBV5-1 | . | TRBD2 | TGCGCCAGCAGCTTGTTGACTAGCGGGACCACAGATACGCAGTATTTT | CASSLLTSGTTDTQYF
TRBJ2-7 | TRBV5-1 | . | TRBD1 | TGCGCCAGCAGCTTTAACACCGGGACAGGGGCGACCTACGAGCAGTACTTC | CASSFNTGTGATYEQYF
TRBJ2-1 | TRBV12-3/TRBV12-4 | . | . | TGTGCCAGCAGTTGGATAATAGCTGATGAGCAGTTCTTC | CASSWIIADEQFF
TRBJ1-2 | TRBV12-3/TRBV12-4 | . | . | TGTGCCAGCACCCGACCGCCCAGGATGGGCTACACCTTC | CASTRPPRMGYTF
TRBJ1-5 | TRBV6-1 | . | . | TGTGCCAGCAGTGAACCTGGGAGGATCAATCAGCCCCAGCATTTT | CASSEPGRINQPQHF
TRBJ1-4 | TRBV5-1 | . | . | TGCGCCAGCAGCGGGGGGTTCCGGGACGAAAAACTGTTTTTT | CASSGGFRDEKLFF
TRBJ1-5 | TRBV18 | . | . | TGTGCCAGCTCACCTACGGGTGGGTCGGGCAATCAGCCCCAGCATTTT | CASSPTGGSGNQPQHF
TRBJ1-1 | TRBV27 | few | TRBD1 | TGTGCCAGCAGGACAGGGATCTCTGAAGCTTTCTTT | CASRTGISEAFF
TRBJ1-1 | TRBV3-1/TRBV3-2 | . | . | TGTGCCAGCAGCCAAGGAGGTAGGCTGAACACTGAAGCTTTCTTT | CASSQGGRLNTEAFF
TRBJ1-1 | TRBV7-9 | . | TRBD1 | TGTGCCAGCAGCTTAACAGGGGCCCGGGACACTGAAGCTTTCTTT | CASSLTGARDTEAFF
TRBJ1-5 | TRBV30 | . | . | TGTGCCTGGAGTGTACAGGATAATCAGCCCCAGCATTTT | CAWSVQDNQPQHF
TRBJ1-2 | TRBV6-5 | . | . | TGTGCCAGCAGGGAGTATGGCTATGGCTACACCTTC | CASREYGYGYTF
TRBJ1-1 | TRBV18 | . | TRBD1 | TGTGCCAGCTCACCGCGGACAGGGTGGGCTTTCTTT | CASSPRTGWAFF
TRBJ1-2 | TRBV25-1 | few | . | TGTGCCAGCGCGAGGGGGACATACCCAGCTAACTATGGCTACACCTTC | CASARGTYPANYGYTF
TRBJ2-2 | TRBV2 | . | . | TGTGCCAGCAGGTACACAGGCTCCACCGGGGAGCTGTTTTTT | CASRYTGSTGELFF
TRBJ2-7 | TRBV12-3/TRBV12-4 | once | . | TGTGCCAGCAGAAAACAGGGTCTGTACGAGCAGTACTTC | CASRKQGLYEQYF
TRBJ2-3 | TRBV5-1 | . | . | TGCGCCAGCAGCTTGTTGAGGGGGGGACCCACAGATACGCAGTATTTT | CASSLLRGGPTDTQYF
TRBJ2-1 | TRBV18 | . | . | TGTGCCAGCTCACCACCGGGGGGGCAGGGCTTCTATGAGCAGTTCTTC | CASSPPGGQGFYEQFF
TRBJ2-7 | TRBV9 | . | . | TGTGCCAGCAGCGTAGCTCCTACCCGAACCTACGAGCAGTACTTC | CASSVAPTRTYEQYF
TRBJ1-1 | TRBV19 | once | . | TGTGCCAGTAGTATCCAACAGGGACTGAACACTGAAGCTTTCTTT | CASSIQQGLNTEAFF
TRBJ2-2 | TRBV19 | . | TRBD2 | TGTGCCAGTAGACGGCGGGTTAGCGGGGGTTCGAACACCGGGGAGCTGTTTTTT | CASRRRVSGGSNTGELFF
TRBJ1-5 | TRBV3-1/TRBV3-2 | . | . | TGTGCCAGCAGCTATTCCGGAGGCAATCAGCCCCAGCATTTT | CASSYSGGNQPQHF
TRBJ2-3 | TRBV6-5 | . | . | TGTGCCAGCAACACGCCGGGGGCAGATACGCAGTATTTT | CASNTPGADTQYF
TRBJ2-2 | TRBV2 | . | . | TGTGCCAGCACCCTTAGCGTCCCCGGGGAGCTGTTTTTT | CASTLSVPGELFF
TRBJ1-2 | TRBV4-2 | . | TRBD1 | TGTGCCAGCAGCCAAGTCGGACAGGCCTCCAGTGGCTACACCTTC | CASSQVGQASSGYTF
TRBJ1-1 | TRBV20-1 | . | . | TGCAGTGCTAGCCGCGCGAATGAAGCTTTCTTT | CSASRANEAFF
TRBJ2-1 | TRBV5-1 | . | TRBD2 | TGCGCCAGCAGCTTCGCGGGGGGGCCATACAATGAGCAGTTCTTC | CASSFAGGPYNEQFF
TRBJ1-2 | TRBV5-1 | . | . | TGCGCCAGCAGCCTTTTTGGGACATCCTCCTATGGCTACACCTTC | CASSLFGTSSYGYTF
TRBJ2-1 | TRBV25-1 | . | . | TGTGCCAGCAGTCACAAGAGGACAGTTGATAACCCCGAGCAGTTCTTC | CASSHKRTVDNPEQFF